What follows describes a single T cell receptor beta chain. Its antigen is unknown. This sample was taken from a study of cytomegalovirus exposure and HLA in healthy donors. Overall study findings and caveats: Prior analysis indicated that the majority of TCR beta V segments exhibited productivity approximately 87% or approximately 30% of the time.

The donors comprised healthy bone marrow donors. The CDR3 length is 13 residues. Unmatched junction bases numbered 3, after V lost 5 bases and J lost 5 bases. Per the germline V gene, CDR1 is SEHNR and CDR2 is FQNEAQ (reference sequence). PCR employed 60 Vbeta and 13 Jbeta primers. Clones were read by immunoSEQ multiplex PCR, and TCRdb kept only the in-frame ones, dropping some. Here the sample spans around 95,000 clones, 78% being singletons. Source material: PBMCs. This TCR derives from a woman between 40 and 50 years old in good health and CMV-seropositive. The V call is TRBV7-9, the J call TRBJ1-1; 9 bases agree with TRBD1. CDR3 region: CASSETGGTEAFF. The CDR3 DNA reads as TGTGCCAGCAGCGAGACAGGGGGTACTGAAGCTTTCTTT. The entire variable domain, with the rest obtained from reference TRBV7-9 and TRBJ1-1, is as follows: DTGVSQNPRHKITKRGQNVTFRCDPISEHNRLYWYRQTLGQGPEFLTYFQNEAQLEKSRLLSDRFSAERPKGSFSTLEIQRTEQGDSAMYLCASSETGGTEAFFGQGTRLTVV.